Listed below are T cell receptor beta chains from one sample, sequenced in a study of blood T cell repertoires in COVID-19. Repertoires were generated with immunoSEQ multiplex PCR, while TCRdb's copy carries only in-frame clones and drops some. The table has roughly 250,000 clones, roughly 86% seen once. Sequencing was carried out using PBMCs or T cells enriched from blood (not recorded which). These receptors all stem from a woman aged 50 to 60 who had recovered from COVID-19. The CDR3 runs from the conserved cysteine through the conserved F or W. D genes are given only for firm matches. Clone size is not always given. Where it is, it says once, few, many or a class for expanded clones.

V	J	D	size	DNA	CDR3
TRBV5-8	TRBJ1-5	-	once	TGTGCCAGCAGCGCCCCCTCGGGGGGCGGGGTGGCTCAGCCCCAGCATTTT	CASSAPSGGGVAQPQHF
TRBV27	TRBJ2-1	-	-	TGTGCCAGCAGTTTAGGGCCTTCGAATGAGCAGTTCTTC	CASSLGPSNEQFF
TRBV29-1	TRBJ2-5	-	-	TGCAGCGTTGCCAGCGGCCAAGAGACCCAGTACTTC	CSVASGQETQYF
TRBV29-1	TRBJ1-2	-	-	TGCAGCGTTGAAGAAGGGGGTATCGATGGCTACACCTTC	CSVEEGGIDGYTF
TRBV18	TRBJ2-7	-	-	TGTGCCAGCTCCCCCACCCAGACCTACGAGCAGTACTTC	CASSPTQTYEQYF
TRBV5-5	TRBJ2-1	TRBD1	few	TGTGCCAGCATGAGACAGGGGGGCAATGAGCAGTTCTTC	CASMRQGGNEQFF
TRBV18	TRBJ1-2	TRBD1	-	TGTGCCAGCTCACCACAAAGTTCGACAGGGCGGTATGGCTACACCTTC	CASSPQSSTGRYGYTF
TRBV19	TRBJ2-7	TRBD2	-	TGTGCCAGTAGTCTGGAAGGGCTAGCGGGGGATTACGAGCAGTACTTC	CASSLEGLAGDYEQYF
TRBV21-1	TRBJ1-1	-	-	TGTGCCAGCAGCAAAGGGTCACAGCCGAACACTGAAGCTTTCTTT	CASSKGSQPNTEAFF
TRBV19	TRBJ1-3	-	-	TGTGCCAGTAGTCAGGTAGACTCTGGAAACACCATATATTTT	CASSQVDSGNTIYF
TRBV19	TRBJ1-5	TRBD1	few	TGTGCCAGTAGCCCTGCAGACAGGGGGAATCAGCCCCAGCATTTT	CASSPADRGNQPQHF
TRBV6-6	TRBJ1-1	TRBD1	once	TGTGCCAGCAGTCCCCGACAGGGGGGACTGAACACTGAAGCTTTCTTT	CASSPRQGGLNTEAFF
TRBV7-2	TRBJ2-7	TRBD2	-	TGTGCCAGCAGCTTAGCGCCGCTAGCGGACCTTTACGAGCAGTACTTC	CASSLAPLADLYEQYF
TRBV5-1	TRBJ2-1	-	once	TGCGCCAGCAGCGCGGACAATGAGCAGTTCTTC	CASSADNEQFF
TRBV7-9	TRBJ2-7	-	-	TGTGCCAGCAGCCCTACGGCGGGACTTTCCGAGCAGTACTTC	CASSPTAGLSEQYF